The 13 T cell receptor beta chains given below trace back to one sample, sequenced in a study of T-cell memory formation after mild COVID-19. MiXCR was run by TCRdb on the 5' RACE reads, yielding one entry per CDR3 protein. The sample lists more than 70,000 distinct CDR3 sequences; 14% were seen once. The sample consisted of PBMCs or a T cell subset sorted from them (not recorded which). These receptor sequences come from an adult woman who had mild COVID-19 (a few samples of this study predate the infection). Cell type and time point are not known.

The gene calls are TRBV4-1 and TRBJ2-2; D may be TRBD1 (6 bases). Trimming took 0 bases from V and 6 from J, leaving 8 bases between them. Germline V CDR1 and CDR2: MGHRA, YSYEKL. CDR3 length equals 14 residues. CDR3 nucleotide sequence: TGCGCCAGCAGCCAAGAACAGGGTTCCGGGGAGCTGTTTTTT. Amino acids: CASSQEQGSGELFF.

This clonotype occurred many times. V is TRBV19 and J is TRBJ2-3; D might be TRBD1 or TRBD2, each matching 5 bases. Germline CDR1 reads LNHDA; CDR2 reads SQIVND (reference sequence). The germline V and J ends were trimmed by 5 bases and 2 bases, with 14 bases remaining between them. The CDR3 spans 15 residues. CDR3 bases: TGTGCCAGTAGTTCCCTCGGGACCCCCACAGATACGCAGTATTTT. Protein product: CASSSLGTPTDTQYF.

The chain combines TRBV4-1 with TRBJ2-1; D possibly corresponds to TRBD2 (6 bases). V shed 1 base and J shed 3 bases, with 13 bases lying between them. The CDR3 runs 16 residues. Germline V gene lookup returns CDR1 MGHRA and CDR2 YSYEKL. CDR3 in DNA: TGCGCCAGCAGCCAAGTTGGACTAACCCACTACAATGAGCAGTTCTTC. Translated: CASSQVGLTHYNEQFF.

J is TRBJ2-3 and V is TRBV15; 12 bases are a match to TRBD2. This CDR3 is built from 17 residues. Germline trimming cut 7 bases from V and 5 bases from J; bases unmatched to any gene: 13. Germline lookup yields CDR1 LNHNV and CDR2 YYDKDF (reference sequence). CDR3 residues: CATINLAGGPGGDTQYF. Here the CDR3 DNA reads TGTGCCACCATAAACCTAGCGGGAGGGCCAGGCGGAGATACGCAGTATTTT.

This clonotype was detected ten times or more. The chain uses TRBV7-3 and TRBJ1-1, with 8 positions matching TRBD1. The J segment lost 5 bases and the V segment lost 6 bases, leaving 8 bases of the junction unmatched. Germline V gene sequence: CDR1 SGHTA, CDR2 FQGTGA. The CDR3 extends over 14 amino acids. CDR3 sequence reads: CASSTGGMGTEAFF. For the CDR3, the DNA is TGTGCCAGCAGTACAGGGGGAATGGGGACTGAAGCTTTCTTT.

This chain links TRBV13 with TRBJ2-5, with D maybe TRBD2 (5 bases). CDR3 length equals 14 residues. Trimming pared 5 bases from V and 1 base from J, leaving 11 bases between. Germline V lookup: CDR1 PRHDT, CDR2 FYEKMQ (reference sequence). The CDR3 is CASSLGVGQETQYF. The CDR3 coding sequence is TGTGCCAGCAGCCTCGGGGTGGGCCAAGAGACCCAGTACTTC.

This clonotype was observed a few times. This rearrangement joins TRBV29-1 to TRBJ1-2; a possible D gene is TRBD1 (5 bases). V shed 4 bases and J shed 3 bases, with 12 bases lying between them. Germline V lookup: CDR1 SQVTM, CDR2 ANQGSEA. The CDR3 spans 13 residues. The CDR3 nucleotides read TGCAGCGTTGGACAGTTGGCCGACTATGGCTACACCTTC. It is translated as CSVGQLADYGYTF. Complete variable domain (other parts from reference TRBV29-1 and TRBJ1-2): SAVISQKPSRDICQRGTSLTIQCQVDSQVTMMFWYRQQPGQSLTLIATANQGSEATYESGFVIDKFPISRPNLTFSTLTVSNMSPEDSSIYLCSVGQLADYGYTFGSGTRLTVV.

This chain uses TRBV9 with TRBJ1-1; 8 bases map to TRBD1. Germline V gives CDR1 SGDLS, CDR2 YYNGEE. The V gene end was trimmed by 3 bases and the J gene end by 2 bases; junction bases not matched to a gene: 6. CDR3 length: 15 amino acids. CDR3 amino acids: CASSAPGQVNTEAFF. CDR3 sequence (DNA): TGTGCCAGCAGCGCCCCGGGACAGGTTAACACTGAAGCTTTCTTT.

The gene calls are TRBV6-6 and TRBJ2-7; D might be TRBD2 (6 bases). V was shortened by 1 base and J by 5 bases, with 12 bases between the two germline ends. Germline assignment: CDR1 MNHNY and CDR2 SVGAGI (reference sequence). This CDR3 region has 14 residues. The CDR3 sequence: CASSYLQGLHEQYF. CDR3 sequence (DNA): TGTGCCAGCAGTTACTTGCAGGGACTCCACGAGCAGTACTTC.

There are a few counts of this clonotype. The rearrangement uses TRBV9 and TRBJ1-4, with 9 positions matching TRBD1. The CDR3 totals 18 residues. After removal of 2 bases from V and 6 bases from J, the junction contained 14 bases not matched to a gene. Germline V lookup: CDR1 SGDLS, CDR2 YYNGEE. The CDR3 coding sequence is TGTGCCAGCAGCGTTTCCCCCAGTCTGGGACAGGGTCATGAAAAACTGTTTTTT. Residues: CASSVSPSLGQGHEKLFF.

V usage is TRBV27 and J usage is TRBJ1-1, with D possibly being TRBD1 (5 bases). There are 13 residues in the CDR3. Germline V CDR1 and CDR2: MNHEY, SMNVEV (reference sequence). Trimming stripped 6 bases from V and 4 bases from J, with 12 bases between. The CDR3 DNA is TGTGCCAGCAGGGCAGGGTTAGGCACTGAAGCTTTCTTT. It is translated as CASRAGLGTEAFF.

This clonotype was seen repeatedly, ten times or more. This chain uses TRBV5-1 with TRBJ2-7; D might be TRBD1 (5 bases). V was clipped by 5 bases and J by 7 bases, with 16 bases between them. CDR3 length: 13 amino acids. Germline V gene lookup returns CDR1 SGHRS and CDR2 YFSETQ. CDR3 nucleotide sequence: TGCGCCAGCAGAAAGGGGAAGGCTGGGGAGCAGTACTTC. Encoded protein: CASRKGKAGEQYF.

This clonotype was seen many times. The gene calls are TRBV5-1 and TRBJ2-7; 10 bases are shared with TRBD1. Trimming took 6 bases from V and 1 from J; bases not matched to a gene: 4. Per germline, CDR1 SGHRS and CDR2 YFSETQ. The CDR3 runs to 14 residues. The CDR3 reads CASTSGQGSYEQYF. CDR3 DNA sequence: TGCGCCAGCACCTCGGGACAGGGGTCCTACGAGCAGTACTTC.